This TCR beta chain was profiled in a study of blood T cells in healthy people across ages. CDR3 length equals 17 residues. V lost 5 bases, J lost 3 bases, and 14 bases stayed unmatched. Germline V gives CDR1 WSHSY, CDR2 SAAADI. Overall study findings and caveats: The diversity estimates, figures obtained from one million T cells, were considered underestimates. Older age went with lower TCR beta diversity per million T cells, in a roughly linear way.

The donors, aged roughly 6 to 90, were healthy Caucasians from Russia. A second about 6 to 11 cycle PCR used barcoded and J-beta primers. Each single sample gave us at least 2.5 million CDR3-containing paired-end reads. Each CDR3 protein is one row after TCRdb ran MiXCR on the 5' RACE reads. This table has roughly 930,000 distinct CDR3 sequences, roughly 50% appearing once. As regards this clonotype: The antigen is undetermined.

This TCR came from a young man in good health. This rearrangement joins TRBV10-2 to TRBJ2-3; 7 bases are shared with TRBD1. The sequenced sample was blood. In DNA, the CDR3 is TGCGCCAGCAGTCGGTCACGACAGGGCGATGGGACAGATACGCAGTATTTT. Protein sequence: CASSRSRQGDGTDTQYF.